Included here is one T cell receptor (beta chain) sequence, with context. Its matching antigen is unknown. Naive CD8 cells comprised CD45RO-negative, CCR7-positively selected cells, excluding terminally differentiated effector memory CD45RA+ cells. The entry originates in a study of shared clonotypes between healthy human individuals. Study overall: Donors had three CD4 naive, three CD4 memory, two CD8 naive and one CD8 memory plate apiece.

Points from the study as a whole: Sharing across four donors was highest in naive CD4 (roughly 5%) and lowest in memory CD8 (0.4%).

The CDR3 runs 15 residues. Germline CDR1 reads SGHAT; CDR2 reads FQNNGV. V was clipped by 0 bases and J by 2 bases; unmatched bases: 1. The data were produced by immunoSEQ multiplex PCR, yet TCRdb's version contains in-frame clones alone and is incomplete. This table holds around 2,000,000 clones, just under 95% found once. The chain employs TRBV11-2 and TRBJ2-1, with 7 nucleotides matching TRBD1. This sequence was found in a young man in good health. Material for sequencing was naive CD8+ T cells sorted from blood. In DNA, the CDR3 is TGTGCCAGCAGCTTAGATGGGACAGCCTACAATGAGCAGTTCTTC. The encoded protein is CASSLDGTAYNEQFF.